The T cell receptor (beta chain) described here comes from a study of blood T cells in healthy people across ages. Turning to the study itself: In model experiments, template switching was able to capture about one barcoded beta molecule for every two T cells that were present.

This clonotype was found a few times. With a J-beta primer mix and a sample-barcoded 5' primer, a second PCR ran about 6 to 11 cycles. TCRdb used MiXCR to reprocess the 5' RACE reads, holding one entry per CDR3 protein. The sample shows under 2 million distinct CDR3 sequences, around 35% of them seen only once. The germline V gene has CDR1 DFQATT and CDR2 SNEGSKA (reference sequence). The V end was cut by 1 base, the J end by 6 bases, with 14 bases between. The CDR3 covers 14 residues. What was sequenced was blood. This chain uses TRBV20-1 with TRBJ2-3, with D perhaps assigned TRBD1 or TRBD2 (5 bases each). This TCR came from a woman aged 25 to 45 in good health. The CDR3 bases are TGCAGTGCTAGAGGGCCCAAGGGGAGCGATACGCAGTATTTT. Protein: CSARGPKGSDTQYF.